Below are 19 T cell receptor beta chains sequenced from a single sample in a study of T cells in Graves' hyperthyroidism and ophthalmopathy (dated by TCRdb to between 2018 and 2020). Library preparation used multiplex PCR. The instrument given in TCRdb is Illumina HiSeq 2000. The TCR beta CDR3 regions were amplified from RNA transcripts. The TCR CDR3 was subjected to a first round of RT-PCR using the HTBI primer set and the Qiagen OneStep RT-PCR kit. TCRdb handled the public reads itself, with Q25 trimming in fastp and clone calling in MiXCR, and kept productive beta chains. Rows with one shared CDR3 protein collapse into an entry with the most common genes and DNA. This sample comprises about 610,000 distinct CDR3 sequences, roughly 15% of them detected only once. Jointly, the top ten make up around 4.1% of the sample. Sequences were obtained from blood. The receptors were sampled from a woman in her thirties or forties with Graves' ophthalmopathy.

This clonotype was seen ten or more times. V and J are TRBV20-1 and TRBJ2-7; 8 positions agree with TRBD2. Germline assignment: CDR1 DFQATT and CDR2 SNEGSKA (reference sequence). V lost 6 bases, J lost 3 bases, and 10 bases stayed unmatched. The CDR3 length is 14 residues. CDR3 in DNA: TGCAGTGCACCTCCGGGACTAGTGGGCTACGAGCAGTACTTC. It is translated as CSAPPGLVGYEQYF.

The gene calls are TRBV28 and TRBJ2-5, with D maybe TRBD2 (5 bases). This CDR3 is built from 14 residues. Trimming removed 6 bases at V and 5 bases at J, with 16 bases between. Germline V gives CDR1 MDHEN, CDR2 SYDVKM. The CDR3 reads CASSLALASETQYF. The CDR3 nucleotides read TGTGCCAGCAGCTTAGCCCTAGCAAGCGAGACCCAGTACTTC.

This clonotype was counted at least ten times. The V gene is TRBV18, the J gene TRBJ1-1; no definite D call. From germline, CDR1 is KGHSH and CDR2 LQKENI. This CDR3 comprises 16 residues. The ends were cut back, 3 bases at V and 8 bases at J, with 22 bases in the middle. The CDR3 sequence: CASSPQERATSDEAFF. Written as DNA, the CDR3 is TGTGCCAGCTCACCCCAGGAGAGGGCAACTTCAGACGAAGCTTTCTTT.

This clonotype was seen more than once but under ten times. The chain employs TRBV7-2 and TRBJ2-7, with D possibly matching TRBD2 (5 bases). Trimming took 3 bases from V and 6 from J, leaving 12 bases between them. Germline assignment: CDR1 SGHTA and CDR2 FQGNSA. The CDR3 runs 13 residues. CDR3 bases: TGTGCCAGCAGCTTTGGGCTTCGGGGCGAGCAGTACTTC. Its protein is CASSFGLRGEQYF.

This clonotype came up many times. V gene TRBV30 combines with J gene TRBJ1-2; D unclear. V was pared by 2 bases and J by 8 bases, with 12 bases between. Germline V gene data show CDR1 as GTSNPN and CDR2 as SVGIG (reference sequence). The CDR3 runs 12 residues. This chain's CDR3 is CAWSLGPAGYTF. Written as DNA, the CDR3 is TGTGCCTGGAGTTTAGGACCGGCGGGCTACACCTTC.

This clonotype was picked up many times. This rearrangement joins TRBV10-3 to TRBJ2-7; 10 bases line up with TRBD2. Germline CDR1 and CDR2: ENHRY and SYGVKD. CDR3 length: 12 residues. Unmatched junction bases numbered 0, after V lost 8 bases and J lost 2 bases. The CDR3 sequence is CAIGTSAYEQYF. CDR3 nucleotides: TGTGCCATCGGGACTAGCGCCTACGAGCAGTACTTC.

This clonotype has a count of ten or more. The V and J genes are TRBV6-1 and TRBJ1-1; unclear D gene. Germline values: CDR1 MNHNS, CDR2 SASEGT. The V end lost 8 bases, the J end lost 0 bases, and 10 bases lay between the germline ends. The CDR3 covers 13 residues. The CDR3 DNA follows: TGTGCCAGCCTACAAGGGCTGAACACTGAAGCTTTCTTT. Protein: CASLQGLNTEAFF.

The table lists this clonotype with many counts. The chain has TRBV20-1 and TRBJ2-7; 13 bases agree with TRBD2. Germline CDR1 DFQATT, CDR2 SNEGSKA (reference sequence). The CDR3 is 17 amino acids. V lost 4 bases and J lost 1; bases outside the gene matches: 10. The CDR3 sequence: CSAMGGLAGDRSYEQYF. The CDR3 nucleotides are TGCAGTGCTATGGGCGGACTAGCGGGAGATCGGTCCTACGAGCAGTACTTC.

This clonotype was counted many times. The gene calls are TRBV6-2 or TRBV6-3 and TRBJ2-7, with 7 bases aligning to TRBD1. The length of the CDR3 is 13 residues. From germline, CDR1 is MNHEY and CDR2 SVGEGT. V lost 5 bases, J lost 4 bases, and 5 bases stayed unmatched. CDR3 protein: CASSMGQRYEQYF. CDR3 DNA: TGTGCCAGCAGTATGGGACAGAGATACGAGCAGTACTTC.

In this sample, this clonotype turned up many times. This chain uses TRBV6-2 or TRBV6-3 with TRBJ2-4; D gene uncertain. The CDR3 runs to 15 residues. V was pared by 0 bases and J by 4 bases, with 10 bases between. Germline assignment: CDR1 MNHEY and CDR2 SVGEGT. The CDR3 coding sequence is TGTGCCAGCAGTTACTCGATCGAACAGAAAAACATTCAGTACTTC. Its protein product is CASSYSIEQKNIQYF.

There are many counts of this clonotype. The CDR3 protein is CSVARERGYEQYF. CDR3 nucleotides: TGCAGCGTTGCCAGGGAAAGGGGATACGAGCAGTACTTC. The chain carries TRBV29-1 and TRBJ2-7; tentative D call: TRBD1 (5 bases). Germline loops: CDR1 SQVTM, CDR2 ANQGSEA. Between the trimmed V and J ends, which lost 4 bases and 4 bases, there was a span of 14 bases. The CDR3 totals 13 residues.

This clonotype was observed a few times. The chain is built from TRBV6-2 or TRBV6-3 and TRBJ1-1; D not certain. V lost 2 bases and J lost 4, with 5 bases in between. The CDR3 is 12 amino acids. CDR1 is MNHEY and CDR2 is SVGEGT in the germline V gene. The CDR3 loop is CASSYAATEAFF. The CDR3 region has the DNA TGTGCCAGCAGTTACGCGGCCACTGAAGCTTTCTTT.

This clonotype was observed many times. This chain uses TRBV5-1 with TRBJ1-1; D ambiguous. This CDR3 region has 14 residues. With 6 bases removed from V and 1 base from J, the gap between germline ends came to 13 bases. From germline, CDR1 is SGHRS and CDR2 YFSETQ. CDR3 in DNA: TGCGCCAGCAAAATATGGACCGGGAACACTGAAGCTTTCTTT. As protein: CASKIWTGNTEAFF.

At least ten counts were recorded for this clonotype. The chain combines TRBV5-1 with TRBJ2-7; 7 positions agree with TRBD1. Germline CDR1 SGHRS, CDR2 YFSETQ. Trimming at V came to 7 bases and at J to 5 bases, leaving 15 bases not matched to a gene. The CDR3 is made up of 15 amino acids. The CDR3 DNA reads as TGCGCCAGCCGCGACCCCGGGACAGCAGCAAACGAGCAGTACTTC. It codes for CASRDPGTAANEQYF.

This clonotype was seen repeatedly, ten times or more. Here the CDR3 reads CASSLAGTDPTGELFF. The CDR3, as DNA: TGTGCCAGCAGCTTAGCCGGGACAGACCCCACCGGGGAGCTGTTTTTT. V is TRBV7-2 and J is TRBJ2-2, with 7 bases lining up with TRBD1. Losses at the gene ends were 0 bases for V and 4 bases for J; bases not matched to a gene: 5. The germline V gene encodes CDR1 SGHTA and CDR2 FQGNSA. The CDR3 covers 16 residues.

The chain links TRBV20-1 to TRBJ2-7, with TRBD1 matching over 9 bases. The V and J ends lost 8 bases and 6 bases, in that order; junction bases with no gene match: 5. The CDR3 consists of 11 residues. Germline-derived CDR1 and CDR2 are DFQATT and SNEGSKA (reference sequence). The CDR3 DNA reads as TGCAGTACCGGGACAGGGATCGAGCAGTACTTC. This codes for CSTGTGIEQYF.

This clonotype appeared a few times. The rearrangement links TRBV6-5 to TRBJ1-6; D gene uncertain. Looked up from germline, CDR1 is MNHEY and CDR2 is SVGAGI. The length of the CDR3 is 16 residues. Trimming took 0 bases from V and 12 from J, leaving 18 bases between them. In DNA form, the CDR3 reads TGTGCCAGCAGTTACTCTTATACGACTTCACTGGGACCCCTCCACTTT. The encoded protein is CASSYSYTTSLGPLHF.

This clonotype was detected many times. The chain links TRBV19 to TRBJ1-2; TRBD1 might be the D (5 bases). This CDR3 spans 17 amino acids. Germline V lookup: CDR1 LNHDA, CDR2 SQIVND (reference sequence). V was pared by 3 bases and J by 2 bases, with 19 bases between. Here the CDR3 reads CASSIRFVGPQNYGYTF. Written as DNA, the CDR3 is TGTGCCAGTAGTATTCGCTTTGTGGGGCCACAGAACTATGGCTACACCTTC.

This clonotype occurred many times. The rearrangement joins TRBV6-2 or TRBV6-3 to TRBJ2-7; TRBD2 agrees at 12 bases. CDR1 and CDR2 from the germline V gene are MNHEY and SVGEGT. Trimming removed 6 bases from V and 4 bases from J; junction bases left unmatched: 7. The CDR3 loop spans 15 amino acids. CDR3 loop: CASRTTGTSGYEQYF. The CDR3 DNA is TGTGCCAGCAGAACGACTGGGACTAGCGGGTACGAGCAGTACTTC.